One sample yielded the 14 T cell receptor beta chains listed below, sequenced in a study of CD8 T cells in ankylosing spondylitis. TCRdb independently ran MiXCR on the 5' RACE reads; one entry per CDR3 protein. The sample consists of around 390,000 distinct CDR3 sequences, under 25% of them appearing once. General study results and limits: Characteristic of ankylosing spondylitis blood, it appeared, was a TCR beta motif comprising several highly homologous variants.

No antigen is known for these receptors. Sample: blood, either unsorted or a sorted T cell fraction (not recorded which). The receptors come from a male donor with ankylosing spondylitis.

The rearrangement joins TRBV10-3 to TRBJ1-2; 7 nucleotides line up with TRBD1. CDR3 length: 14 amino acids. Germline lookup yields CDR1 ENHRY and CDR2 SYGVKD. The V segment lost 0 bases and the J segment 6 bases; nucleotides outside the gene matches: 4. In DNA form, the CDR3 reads TGTGCCATCAGTGAGTCAAGGGACAGTAATGGCTACACCTTC. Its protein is CAISESRDSNGYTF.

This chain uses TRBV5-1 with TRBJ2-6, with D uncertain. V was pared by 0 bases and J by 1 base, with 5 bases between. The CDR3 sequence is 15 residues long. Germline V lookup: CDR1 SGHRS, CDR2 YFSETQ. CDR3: CASSLANSGANVLTF. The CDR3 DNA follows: TGCGCCAGCAGCTTGGCAAATTCTGGGGCCAACGTCCTGACTTTC.

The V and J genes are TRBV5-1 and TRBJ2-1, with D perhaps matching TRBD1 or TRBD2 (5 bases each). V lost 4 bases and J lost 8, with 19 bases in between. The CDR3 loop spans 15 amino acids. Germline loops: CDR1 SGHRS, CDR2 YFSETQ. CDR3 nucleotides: TGCGCCAGCAGCCCGGGACCCGCGGAGTCCTATGAGCAGTTCTTC. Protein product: CASSPGPAESYEQFF.

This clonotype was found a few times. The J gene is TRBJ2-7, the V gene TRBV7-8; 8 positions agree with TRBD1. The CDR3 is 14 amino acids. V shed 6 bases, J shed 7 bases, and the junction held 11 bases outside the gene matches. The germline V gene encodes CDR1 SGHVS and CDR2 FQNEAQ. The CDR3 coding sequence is TGTGCCAGCAGAATTGGGACAGGAGTCAGTGAGCAGTACTTC. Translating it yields CASRIGTGVSEQYF.

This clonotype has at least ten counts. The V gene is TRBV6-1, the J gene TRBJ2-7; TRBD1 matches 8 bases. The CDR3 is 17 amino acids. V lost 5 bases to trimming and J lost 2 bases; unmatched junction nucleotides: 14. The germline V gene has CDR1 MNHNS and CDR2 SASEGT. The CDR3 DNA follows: TGTGCCAGCAGTCCCCCGAGACAGGGGAAGCGGACCTACGAGCAGTACTTC. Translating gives CASSPPRQGKRTYEQYF.

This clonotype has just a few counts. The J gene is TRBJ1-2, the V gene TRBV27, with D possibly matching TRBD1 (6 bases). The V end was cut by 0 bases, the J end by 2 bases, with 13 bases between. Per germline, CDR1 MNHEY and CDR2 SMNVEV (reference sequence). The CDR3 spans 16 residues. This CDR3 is CASSLSAGALNYGYTF. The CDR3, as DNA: TGTGCCAGCAGTTTATCGGCAGGGGCTCTGAACTATGGCTACACCTTC.

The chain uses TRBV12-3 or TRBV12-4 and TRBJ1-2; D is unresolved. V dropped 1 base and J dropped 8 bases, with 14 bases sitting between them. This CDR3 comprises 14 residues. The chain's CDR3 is CASSLGTQLGGYTF. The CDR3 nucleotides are TGTGCCAGCAGTTTAGGGACGCAACTCGGGGGCTACACCTTC.

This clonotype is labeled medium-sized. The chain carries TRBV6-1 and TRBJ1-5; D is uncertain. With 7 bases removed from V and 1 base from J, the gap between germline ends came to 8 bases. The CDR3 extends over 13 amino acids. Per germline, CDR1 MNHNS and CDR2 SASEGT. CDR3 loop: CASKTDSNQPQHF. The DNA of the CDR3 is TGTGCCAGCAAGACGGACAGCAATCAGCCCCAGCATTTT.

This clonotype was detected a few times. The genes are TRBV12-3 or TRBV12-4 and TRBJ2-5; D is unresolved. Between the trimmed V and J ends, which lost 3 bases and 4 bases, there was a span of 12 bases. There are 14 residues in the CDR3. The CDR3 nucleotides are TGTGCCAGCAGTTTTAATCTAGGGTTAGAGACCCAGTACTTC. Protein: CASSFNLGLETQYF.

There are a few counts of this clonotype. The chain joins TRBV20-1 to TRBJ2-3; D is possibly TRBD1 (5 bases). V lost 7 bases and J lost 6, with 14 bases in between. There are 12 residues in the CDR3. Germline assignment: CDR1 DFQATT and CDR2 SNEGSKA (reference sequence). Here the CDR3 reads CSVSTRGDTQYF. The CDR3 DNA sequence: TGCAGTGTTTCTACAAGGGGTGATACGCAGTATTTT.

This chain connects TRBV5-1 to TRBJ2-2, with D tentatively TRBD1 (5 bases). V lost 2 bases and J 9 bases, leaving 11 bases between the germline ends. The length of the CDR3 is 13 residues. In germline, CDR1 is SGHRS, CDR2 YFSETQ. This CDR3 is CASSFDRVRELFF. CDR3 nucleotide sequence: TGCGCCAGCAGCTTCGACAGAGTCCGGGAGCTGTTTTTT. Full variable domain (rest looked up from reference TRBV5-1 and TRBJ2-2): KAGVTQTPRYLIKTRGQQVTLSCSPISGHRSVSWYQQTPGQGLQFLFEYFSETQRNKGNFPGRFSGRQFSNSRSEMNVSTLELGDSALYLCASSFDRVRELFFGEGSRLTVL.

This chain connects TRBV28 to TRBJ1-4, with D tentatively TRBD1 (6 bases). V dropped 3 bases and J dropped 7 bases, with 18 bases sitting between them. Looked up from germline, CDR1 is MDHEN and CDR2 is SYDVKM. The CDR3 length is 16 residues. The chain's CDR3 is CASSLSGRGNSEKLFF. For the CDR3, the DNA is TGTGCCAGCAGTTTGTCGGGGAGGGGGAATAGTGAAAAACTGTTTTTT.

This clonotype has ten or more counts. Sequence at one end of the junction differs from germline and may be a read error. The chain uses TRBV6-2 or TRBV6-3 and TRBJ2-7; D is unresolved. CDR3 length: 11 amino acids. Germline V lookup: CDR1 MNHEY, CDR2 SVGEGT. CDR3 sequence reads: CASRYFYEQYF. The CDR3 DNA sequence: TGTGCCAGCAGATACTTCTACGAGCAGTACTTC.

The CDR3 loop is CASRGGAPGIQYF. CDR3 nucleotide sequence: TGTGCCAGCCGGGGGGGGGCGCCGGGCATTCAGTACTTC. The chain employs TRBV28 and TRBJ2-4; 8 bases map to TRBD2. V lost 8 bases to trimming and J lost 9 bases; unmatched junction nucleotides: 9. The CDR3 has 13 amino acids. Germline loops: CDR1 MDHEN, CDR2 SYDVKM.